This is a list of T cell receptor beta chains from one sample in a study of blood T cell repertoires in COVID-19. TCRdb's copy holds only in-frame clones and misses some; the assay was immunoSEQ multiplex PCR. The sample includes approximately 120,000 clones, about 78% of them seen just once. The sample comprised peripheral blood. The receptors originated from a human donor in a cohort sampled during active or convalescent COVID-19. CDR3s include the opening cysteine and the closing phenylalanine or tryptophan. D genes are given only for firm matches. The size of a clone is reported for some rows only, either as once, few or many, or as a class for expanded clones.

CDR3 DNA,CDR3 protein,CDR3 length,J gene,D gene,clone size,V gene
TGTGCCAGCAGGGACAGGGATTATCAGCCCCAGCATTTT,CASRDRDYQPQHF,13,TRBJ1-5,TRBD1,NA,TRBV6-5
TGTGCCAGCAGTGAGACTAGCAAAGAGACCCAGTACTTC,CASSETSKETQYF,13,TRBJ2-5,TRBD2,NA,TRBV2
TGTGCCAGCAGCTTATCAAGGAGCGGAGTATACAATGAGCAGTTCTTC,CASSLSRSGVYNEQFF,16,TRBJ2-1,NA,NA,TRBV7-2
TGCAGCGTTGAAACCGGAGCGCAGAGCACAGATACGCAGTATTTT,CSVETGAQSTDTQYF,15,TRBJ2-3,NA,NA,TRBV29-1
TGTGCCAGCAGCCAAGAGGTATCGGGAGGACTCTCCTACGAGCAGTACTTC,CASSQEVSGGLSYEQYF,17,TRBJ2-7,TRBD2,NA,TRBV4-2
TGTGCAAGTCGCTTAACCGGGACAGGGGGCGATCAGCCCCAGCATTTT,CASRLTGTGGDQPQHF,16,TRBJ1-5,NA,NA,TRBV12-2
TGTGCCAGCAGCTTAGAAGCAGGGCAAGAGACCCAGTACTTC,CASSLEAGQETQYF,14,TRBJ2-5,NA,few,TRBV11-2
TGTGCCAGTAGTATATCTATAGTAAACGAGCAGTACTTC,CASSISIVNEQYF,13,TRBJ2-7,NA,NA,TRBV19
TGTGCCAGCAGCTTAGCAGGGGTTTCGCTCGAGCAGTACTTC,CASSLAGVSLEQYF,14,TRBJ2-7,NA,NA,TRBV7-2
TGTGCCAGCAGTTACCAAGGACAGGGAAACACTGAAGCTTTCTTT,CASSYQGQGNTEAFF,15,TRBJ1-1,TRBD1,NA,TRBV6-5
TGTGCTAGTGCCCGGGACAGGGGGAACACTGAAGCTTTCTTT,CASARDRGNTEAFF,14,TRBJ1-1,TRBD1,NA,TRBV12-5
TGTGCCAGCAGTGAGACAGGGCCCTATGGCTACACCTTC,CASSETGPYGYTF,13,TRBJ1-2,TRBD1,NA,TRBV6-2/TRBV6-3
TGTGCCAGTAGTTCCCTGACAGGGGGTAATGCTGAAGCTTTCTTT,CASSSLTGGNAEAFF,15,TRBJ1-1,TRBD1,NA,TRBV19
TGTGCCAGCAGCTTTTTAGTAGGGGCAGATACGCAGTATTTT,CASSFLVGADTQYF,14,TRBJ2-3,NA,NA,TRBV5-6
TGTGCCAGTAGTATATTGGACAGAAGAGATGGCTACACCTTC,CASSILDRRDGYTF,14,TRBJ1-2,NA,NA,TRBV19
TGTGCCAGCAGTGAAGTCGCCAGGGGGCCCGGTGGCTACACCTTC,CASSEVARGPGGYTF,15,TRBJ1-2,TRBD1,NA,TRBV6-1
TGTGCCAGCAGCTTTATAGCGGGGAACTCCTACGAGCAGTACTTC,CASSFIAGNSYEQYF,15,TRBJ2-7,TRBD2,NA,TRBV5-5
TGTGCCAGCAGCAGGGGACAGGCGAACACTGAAGCTTTCTTT,CASSRGQANTEAFF,14,TRBJ1-1,TRBD1,NA,TRBV5-8
TGTGCCAGCAGCCAGGGTGCTAGCGGGAGTTTCTATGAGCAGTTCTTC,CASSQGASGSFYEQFF,16,TRBJ2-1,TRBD2,NA,TRBV4-2
TGTGCCAGTAGTATGAGGGACAGGAGCTACAATGAGCAGTTCTTC,CASSMRDRSYNEQFF,15,TRBJ2-1,TRBD1,NA,TRBV19
TGTGCCAGCAGCGAGTTCGGGTGGGAGACCCCCTACAATGAGCAGTTCTTC,CASSEFGWETPYNEQFF,17,TRBJ2-1,NA,NA,TRBV9
TGCGCCAGCAGCCGAAACCCGGGACAGGGCTTGGACGAGCAGTACTTC,CASSRNPGQGLDEQYF,16,TRBJ2-7,TRBD1,NA,TRBV4-3
TGTGCCAGCAGCCAAGTCACATTTTACAATGAGCAGTTCTTC,CASSQVTFYNEQFF,14,TRBJ2-1,NA,NA,TRBV14
TGTGCCAGCAGTACAGACGGTTACACTGAAGCTTTCTTT,CASSTDGYTEAFF,13,TRBJ1-1,NA,once,TRBV28
TGTGCCAGTAGTATGTACCAGCAAGAGACCCAGTACTTC,CASSMYQQETQYF,13,TRBJ2-5,NA,NA,TRBV19
TGTGCTACCGTTAGGGGACTCCTACGGGATACGCAGTATTTT,CATVRGLLRDTQYF,14,TRBJ2-3,NA,NA,TRBV7-7
TGCGCCAGCAGGGAAACTAACGCAGATACGCAGTATTTT,CASRETNADTQYF,13,TRBJ2-3,NA,NA,TRBV5-1
TGTGCCAGCAGTCCCGGGGGGGCCAATTCCGAGCAGTACTTC,CASSPGGANSEQYF,14,TRBJ2-7,TRBD2,NA,TRBV28
TGTGCCAGCAGTCAACCGAGGAACACCGGGGAGCTGTTTTTT,CASSQPRNTGELFF,14,TRBJ2-2,NA,NA,TRBV6-2/TRBV6-3
TGTGCCTGGGTACCGGGACTAGCGGGAGATCGGACCGGGGAGCTGTTTTTT,CAWVPGLAGDRTGELFF,17,TRBJ2-2,TRBD2,NA,TRBV30
TGTGCCAGCAGCCAAGGAGGCTCCTATAATTCACCCCTCCACTTT,CASSQGGSYNSPLHF,15,TRBJ1-6,NA,NA,TRBV14
TGTGCCAGCAGCTTAGTCGCGGGGACGGGGTCCGGGGAGCTGTTTTTT,CASSLVAGTGSGELFF,16,TRBJ2-2,NA,NA,TRBV7-2
TGTGCCAGCAGCCAGATCAAGCGGGAGGGAAGGAATGAGCAGTTCTTC,CASSQIKREGRNEQFF,16,TRBJ2-1,TRBD2,NA,TRBV4-2